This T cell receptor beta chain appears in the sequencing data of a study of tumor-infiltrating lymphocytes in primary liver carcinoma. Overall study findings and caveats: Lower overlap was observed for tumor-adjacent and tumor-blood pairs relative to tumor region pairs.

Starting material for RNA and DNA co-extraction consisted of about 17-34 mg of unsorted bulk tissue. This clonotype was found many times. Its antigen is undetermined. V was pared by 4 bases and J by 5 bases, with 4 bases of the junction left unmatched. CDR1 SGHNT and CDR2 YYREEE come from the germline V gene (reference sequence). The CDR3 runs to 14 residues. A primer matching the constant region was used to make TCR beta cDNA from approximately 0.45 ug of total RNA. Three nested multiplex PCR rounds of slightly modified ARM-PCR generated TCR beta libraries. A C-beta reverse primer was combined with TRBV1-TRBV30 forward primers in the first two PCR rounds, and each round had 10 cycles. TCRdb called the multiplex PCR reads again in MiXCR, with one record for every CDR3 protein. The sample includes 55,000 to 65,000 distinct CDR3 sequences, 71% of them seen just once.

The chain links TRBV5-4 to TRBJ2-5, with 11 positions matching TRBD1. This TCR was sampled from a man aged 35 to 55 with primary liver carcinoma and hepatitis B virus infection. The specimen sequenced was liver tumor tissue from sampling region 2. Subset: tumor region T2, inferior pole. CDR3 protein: CASSTGTGGETQYF. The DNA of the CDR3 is TGTGCCAGCAGCACCGGGACAGGGGGGGAGACCCAGTACTTC.